The 18 T cell receptor beta chains below come from one sample, sequenced in a study of TIL therapy for anti-PD-1-resistant metastatic lung cancer. Noted time point: pre-treatment sample, taken before nivolumab and TIL therapy. The tumor samples were excised metastases, mostly pleural nodules or supraclavicular lymph nodes. The immunoSEQ assay was v3. Clones were sequenced by immunoSEQ multiplex PCR, and TCRdb holds only the in-frame ones, with some missing. Seen here are tens of thousands of clones, about two thirds observed once, and the top ten hold 5.6%. This specimen consisted of tumor tissue, obtained at baseline. The source of these receptors is a person aged 25-80 years with non-small cell lung cancer.

This chain uses TRBV2 with TRBJ2-1, with D maybe TRBD1 (6 bases). V lost 6 bases to trimming and J lost 7 bases, with 22 bases between them. Germline-derived CDR1 and CDR2 are SNHLY and FYNNEI. The CDR3 is 16 amino acids. The CDR3 loop reads CASSQTRDTQGNEQFF. For the CDR3, the DNA is TGTGCCAGCAGCCAAACCCGGGACACTCAGGGGAATGAGCAGTTCTTC.

The genes are TRBV19 and TRBJ2-2; TRBD2 might be the D (6 bases). V lost 5 bases and J lost 4, with 14 bases in between. Germline CDR1 LNHDA, CDR2 SQIVND (reference sequence). The CDR3 length is 15 residues. The CDR3 spells CASSPGGGRTGELFF. The CDR3 DNA reads as TGTGCCAGTAGTCCAGGTGGAGGGCGCACCGGGGAGCTGTTTTTT. Full variable domain (remainder filled in from reference TRBV19 and TRBJ2-2): DGGITQSPKYLFRKEGQNVTLSCEQNLNHDAMYWYRQDPGQGLRLIYYSQIVNDFQKGDIAEGYSVSREKKESFPLTVTSAQKNPTAFYLCASSPGGGRTGELFFGEGSRLTVL.

This chain uses TRBV7-6 with TRBJ2-5; possibly TRBD2 for D (5 bases). The CDR3 is 15 amino acids. Deletions cut 1 base from V and 5 bases from J, with 14 bases between. Germline loops: CDR1 SGHVS, CDR2 FNYEAQ. The CDR3 DNA follows: TGTGCCAGCAGCTTAGGGACCTTTGGCGGGGAGACCCAGTACTTC. Protein product: CASSLGTFGGETQYF.

CDR3 DNA: TGCAGCGTTGACGTGAGCGGGAGGAACAATGAGCAGTTCTTC. This codes for CSVDVSGRNNEQFF. The genes are TRBV29-1 and TRBJ2-1; the match to TRBD2 covers 9 bases. The CDR3 covers 14 residues. V trimming: 3 bases; J trimming: 5 bases; junction bases outside the gene matches: 5. The V gene's germline CDR1 is SQVTM and CDR2 ANQGSEA.

The gene calls are TRBV30 and TRBJ1-2, with 8 bases identical to TRBD1. The V gene's germline CDR1 is GTSNPN and CDR2 SVGIG (reference sequence). CDR3 length equals 15 residues. Trimming cost V 4 bases and J 2 bases; bases outside gene matches: 9. This chain's CDR3 is CAWIIQGAGNYGYTF. The CDR3 DNA sequence: TGTGCCTGGATCATCCAGGGGGCAGGGAACTATGGCTACACCTTC.

As concerns this clone: Relative to the germline gene, one junction end is altered; a read error may explain this. This chain connects TRBV7-6 to TRBJ2-2, with 12 positions matching TRBD2. The CDR3 has 14 amino acids. Germline lookup yields CDR1 SGHVS and CDR2 FNYEAQ. The CDR3 sequence is CASSLAGGIGELFF. The CDR3 coding sequence is TGTGCCAGCAGCCTAGCGGGAGGGATCGGGGAGCTGTTTTTT.

This clone appeared a few times. The chain recombines TRBV6-4 with TRBJ1-4; no clear D. The V gene's germline CDR1 is MRHNA and CDR2 SNTAGT. This CDR3 has 13 amino acids. V shed 5 bases and J shed 8 bases, with 12 bases lying between them. The CDR3 DNA follows: TGTGCCAGCAGTTCTGGCAGAGGGGAAAAACTGTTTTTT. Translated: CASSSGRGEKLFF.

This clone came up once. The chain combines TRBV6-1 with TRBJ1-3; D is unclear. Germline CDR1 reads MNHNS; CDR2 reads SASEGT. This CDR3 has 15 amino acids. With 2 bases removed from V and 2 bases from J, the gap between germline ends came to 10 bases. The CDR3 loop is CASSENPTAGNTIYF. The CDR3 DNA reads as TGTGCCAGCAGTGAAAATCCCACAGCTGGAAACACCATATATTTT.

The chain links TRBV28 to TRBJ1-1; D is undetermined. There are 14 residues in the CDR3. V was trimmed by 5 bases and J by 7 bases, leaving 17 bases between them. From germline, CDR1 is MDHEN and CDR2 SYDVKM. CDR3 in amino acids: CASSLFGGPGEAFF. CDR3 in DNA: TGTGCCAGCAGTCTATTTGGAGGGCCGGGTGAAGCTTTCTTT. The whole variable domain, remainder taken from reference TRBV28 and TRBJ1-1, is DVKVTQSSRYLVKRTGEKVFLECVQDMDHENMFWYRQDPGLGLRLIYFSYDVKMKEKGDIPEGYSVSREKKERFSLILESASTNQTSMYLCASSLFGGPGEAFFGQGTRLTVV.

The rearrangement joins TRBV25-1 to TRBJ2-4; D is perhaps TRBD1 or TRBD2 (6 bases each). Germline V gene lookup returns CDR1 MGHDK and CDR2 SYGVNS. With 1 base removed from V and 3 bases from J, the gap between germline ends came to 16 bases. The CDR3 loop spans 17 amino acids. The CDR3 is CASSEFGQFGGKNIQYF. CDR3 nucleotide sequence: TGTGCCAGCAGTGAATTTGGACAGTTCGGGGGCAAAAACATTCAGTACTTC.

The chain links TRBV18 to TRBJ2-5, with TRBD2 identical over 7 bases. This CDR3 region has 15 residues. CDR1 and CDR2 (germline): KGHSH, LQKENI. Losses at the gene ends were 2 bases for V and 5 bases for J; bases not matched to a gene: 8. CDR3 bases: TGTGCCAGCTCACCAATAGGGAGGGCCGACGAGACCCAGTACTTC. Its translation is CASSPIGRADETQYF.

The chain uses TRBV11-3 and TRBJ2-1; 12 bases align to TRBD2. Germline loops: CDR1 SGHNT, CDR2 YENEEA. The V segment lost 3 bases and the J segment 0 bases; nucleotides outside the gene matches: 3. CDR3 length: 17 amino acids. CDR3 sequence: CASSFGLAGSSYNEQFF. CDR3 sequence (DNA): TGTGCCAGCAGCTTTGGACTAGCGGGAAGCTCCTACAATGAGCAGTTCTTC.

The chain recombines TRBV30 with TRBJ1-5; no clear D gene. Germline values: CDR1 GTSNPN, CDR2 SVGIG (reference sequence). The CDR3 totals 13 residues. The V end lost 2 bases, the J end lost 3 bases, and 8 bases lay between the germline ends. The CDR3 reads CAWSLENNQPQHF. The DNA for the CDR3 is TGTGCCTGGAGTTTAGAAAACAATCAGCCCCAGCATTTT.

The V call is TRBV28, the J call TRBJ1-4; 10 positions agree with TRBD1. The ends lost 4 bases at V and 4 bases at J; junction bases unmatched: 6. This CDR3 is built from 16 residues. Germline-derived CDR1 and CDR2 are MDHEN and SYDVKM. The DNA of the CDR3 is TGTGCCAGCAGTTCGTGGGACAGGGGATTTAATGAAAAACTGTTTTTT. Translating gives CASSSWDRGFNEKLFF.

The chain employs TRBV28 and TRBJ1-5, with D maybe TRBD1 (5 bases). Per germline, CDR1 MDHEN and CDR2 SYDVKM. CDR3 length equals 17 residues. Between the trimmed V and J ends, which lost 3 bases and 0 bases, there was a span of 15 bases. CDR3 nucleotide sequence: TGTGCCAGCAGTTTTGTGTCAGGGTCTTATAGCAATCAGCCCCAGCATTTT. Protein product: CASSFVSGSYSNQPQHF.

The chain carries TRBV27 and TRBJ2-7; 9 positions agree with TRBD1. The CDR3 consists of 15 residues. From germline, CDR1 is MNHEY and CDR2 SMNVEV (reference sequence). Trimming cost V 5 bases and J 2 bases; bases outside gene matches: 7. The CDR3 DNA reads TGTGCCAGCAGTCAGCCGGGACAGGGTACCTACGAGCAGTACTTC. Its protein product is CASSQPGQGTYEQYF.

The V call is TRBV7-9, the J call TRBJ2-1, with 7 bases fitting TRBD1. From germline, CDR1 is SEHNR and CDR2 FQNEAQ (reference sequence). This CDR3 is 13 amino acids long. With V trimmed by 5 bases and J by 7 bases, 5 bases remained unmatched. The CDR3 coding sequence is TGTGCCAGCAGCCCCCGCAGGGGGAATGAGCAGTTCTTC. This gives the protein CASSPRRGNEQFF.

This chain joins TRBV5-6 and TRBJ2-1, with D unclear. In germline, CDR1 is SGHDT, CDR2 YYEEEE. Trimming stripped 1 base from V and 10 bases from J, with 6 bases between. The CDR3 is 11 amino acids. The CDR3 here is CASSLKGEQFF. CDR3 DNA sequence: TGTGCCAGCAGCTTGAAAGGGGAGCAGTTCTTC.